What follows describes a single TCR beta chain. The data were taken from a study of shared clonotypes between healthy human individuals. A deep-level run was used for the assay. Produced via immunoSEQ multiplex PCR; TCRdb's table is partial and in-frame only. The sample holds around 500,000 clones; around three quarters are singletons and the top ten take about 12%. Genomic DNA for unsorted samples, which was extracted with the QIAamp DNA Blood Mini kit, came from some 100 million PBMCs. The source of this sequence is a woman between 35 and 50 years old in good health. Some clones in this sample may be carry-over from other donors' samples. Sequenced input: PBMCs.

The CDR3: CASSPNGGTITGELFF. CDR3 in DNA: TGTGCCAGTAGCCCAAATGGCGGGACCATCACCGGGGAGCTGTTTTTT. This sequence joins TRBV19 and TRBJ2-2, with D perhaps matching TRBD2 (6 bases). Deletions cut 6 bases from V and 4 bases from J, with 18 bases between. Germline CDR1 and CDR2: LNHDA and SQIVND (reference sequence). The CDR3 loop spans 16 amino acids.